This T cell receptor (beta chain) emerged from a study of shared clonotypes between healthy human individuals. Across the study: CD4 naive cells filled three plates per donor, CD4 memory three, CD8 naive two and CD8 memory one.

Data came from immunoSEQ multiplex PCR; TCRdb stores just in-frame clones and leaves some out. The data show over 2 million clones, 85% to 95% seen once. This clone was recorded once. The donor cohort consisted entirely of Caucasian adults residing in Nashville, Tennessee. V lost 1 base to trimming and J lost 2 bases, with 12 bases between them. The CDR3 spans 16 residues. The V gene's germline CDR1 is SGHTA and CDR2 FQGNSA. This clonotype was sampled from a man aged 18 to 35 in good health. Some clones in this sample may be carry-over from other donors' samples. Sequenced material: naive CD4+ T cells from PBMCs. The sample's subset: CD45RA+ positively selected. The chain links TRBV7-2 to TRBJ2-1; the D is unclear. CDR3 loop: CASSLVQTLPYNEQFF. For the CDR3, the DNA is TGTGCCAGCAGCTTAGTACAGACGCTGCCCTACAATGAGCAGTTCTTC.